A selection of T cell receptor beta chains follows, all from one sample in a study of T cell repertoires in cytomegalovirus infection. These receptors' antigens are unknown. MiXCR, applied by TCRdb to the reads, yields one record per CDR3 protein. The sample yields about 60,000 distinct CDR3 sequences, about 33% seen once. Sequenced sample: PBMCs, sequenced either directly or after in vitro stimulation (not recorded which). The receptors were gathered from a human donor in good health (CMV status not recorded). Some clones in this sample may be carry-over from other donors' samples. The CDR3 runs from the conserved cysteine through the conserved F or W.

v_call: TRBV7-2
cdr3_aa: CASSIQSGTSNNEQFF

v_call: TRBV6-1
cdr3_aa: CASSEDSGRVSDTQYF

v_call: TRBV6-1
cdr3_aa: CATREPGDVVEQYF

v_call: TRBV7-9
cdr3_aa: CASSSRLQTGTGRDQPQHF

v_call: TRBV7-6
cdr3_aa: CASSLVDTNEKLFF

v_call: TRBV6-4
cdr3_aa: CASSSGFYSGEQFF

v_call: TRBV29-1
cdr3_aa: CSAARQINTEAFF

v_call: TRBV7-2
cdr3_aa: CASSPNHLEKLFF

v_call: TRBV20-1
cdr3_aa: CSALASSYEQYF

v_call: TRBV7-8
cdr3_aa: CASSQPTTRYYEQYF

v_call: TRBV11-2
cdr3_aa: CASSLALAGNNIQYF

v_call: TRBV20-1
cdr3_aa: CSAPGTAKETQYF

v_call: TRBV7-8
cdr3_aa: CASSLATGETQYF

v_call: TRBV7-9
cdr3_aa: CASSFGEGRKTQYF

v_call: TRBV2
cdr3_aa: CASSEEGPDTQYF

v_call: TRBV7-6
cdr3_aa: CASSAAGGTNTDTQYF

v_call: TRBV2
cdr3_aa: CASNRAVGSNEKLFF

v_call: TRBV7-6
cdr3_aa: CASSATGTSGRASDTQYF

v_call: TRBV7-6
cdr3_aa: CASSPKQGNTEAFF

v_call: TRBV11-2
cdr3_aa: CASSLDSGLAGDEQFF

v_call: TRBV18
cdr3_aa: CASSPNLQGQETQYF

v_call: TRBV7-2
cdr3_aa: CASSLGADNEQFF

v_call: TRBV6-1
cdr3_aa: CASLDLFNQPQHF

v_call: TRBV6-5
cdr3_aa: CAVWAGGTEAFF

v_call: TRBV7-9
cdr3_aa: CASSPGQGGYGYTF

v_call: TRBV20-1
cdr3_aa: CSARGTGGEQYF

v_call: TRBV19
cdr3_aa: CASSRVGPRRETQYF

v_call: TRBV6-5
cdr3_aa: CASSFGARNEQFF

v_call: TRBV7-9
cdr3_aa: CASSLRKGNSYNEQFF

v_call: TRBV6-1
cdr3_aa: CATLGAGGAQPQHF

v_call: TRBV7-2
cdr3_aa: CASSRDTYGYTF

v_call: TRBV7-2
cdr3_aa: CASSAQTGVYNEQFF

v_call: TRBV29-1
cdr3_aa: CSDGTGGAGGYTF

v_call: TRBV6-2/TRBV6-3
cdr3_aa: CAMLRREGNEKLFF

v_call: TRBV11-2
cdr3_aa: CASSFRKPGELFF

v_call: TRBV4-1
cdr3_aa: CASSQEGTDNQPQHF

v_call: TRBV4-1
cdr3_aa: CASSQDLVFPESGGAMFF

v_call: TRBV15
cdr3_aa: CATSRDRAGKGNYGYTF

v_call: TRBV7-2
cdr3_aa: CASSLGSLNEKLFF

v_call: TRBV9
cdr3_aa: CASSVATGFQETQYF

v_call: TRBV12-3/TRBV12-4
cdr3_aa: CASNPTGTANQPQHF

v_call: TRBV19
cdr3_aa: CASSIPGTAVWNEQFF

v_call: TRBV23-1
cdr3_aa: CASSQSSRENNFPRDNEKLFF

v_call: TRBV5-5
cdr3_aa: CASSPLAQTSNQPQHF

v_call: TRBV14
cdr3_aa: CASSQVGDTTDTQYF

v_call: TRBV7-2
cdr3_aa: CASSLGRPNQPQHF

v_call: TRBV6-1
cdr3_aa: CASSEVDNEKLFF